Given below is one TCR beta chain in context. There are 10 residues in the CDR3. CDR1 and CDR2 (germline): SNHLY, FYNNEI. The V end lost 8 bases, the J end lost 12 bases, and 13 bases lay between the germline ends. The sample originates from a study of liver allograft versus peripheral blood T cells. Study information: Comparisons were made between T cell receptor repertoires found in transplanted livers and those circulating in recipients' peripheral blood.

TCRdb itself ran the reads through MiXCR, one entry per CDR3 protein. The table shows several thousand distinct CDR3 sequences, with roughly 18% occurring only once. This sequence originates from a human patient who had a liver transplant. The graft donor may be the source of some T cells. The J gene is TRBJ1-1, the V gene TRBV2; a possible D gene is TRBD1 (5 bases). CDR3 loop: CASSQGRSFF. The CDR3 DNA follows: TGTGCCAGCTCCCAGGGTAGATCTTTCTTT.